A single sample is the source of the 3 T cell receptor beta chains below, sequenced in a study of cytomegalovirus exposure and HLA in healthy donors. PCR was performed using 60 Vbeta and 13 Jbeta primers. Using immunoSEQ multiplex PCR, the repertoire was profiled, and TCRdb retains in-frame clones only, with some absent. The table records more than 95,000 clones, 80% to 85% of them present only once. Sequencing used PBMCs. The source of these receptors is a man between 25 and 39 years old in good health and CMV-seropositive.

Notes on this clone: The sample has other DNA sequences that encode this CDR3 too. The chain carries TRBV2 and TRBJ2-7; 11 bases align to TRBD1. Germline assignment: CDR1 SNHLY and CDR2 FYNNEI. J gave up 3 bases and V 4 bases, and 2 bases lay outside the gene matches. This CDR3 contains 14 residues. The CDR3 loop is CASSVGTGGYEQYF. DNA for the CDR3: TGTGCCAGCAGTGTAGGGACAGGGGGCTACGAGCAGTACTTC.

The gene calls are TRBV5-1 and TRBJ1-2; TRBD1 agrees at 7 bases. Germline lookup yields CDR1 SGHRS and CDR2 YFSETQ. With V trimmed by 1 base and J by 4 bases, 7 bases remained unmatched. This CDR3 contains 15 residues. CDR3 sequence (DNA): TGCGCCAGCAGCTTGCTACAGGGGAATAGCTATGGCTACACCTTC. It translates to CASSLLQGNSYGYTF.

This clone was counted a single time. The chain combines TRBV29-1 with TRBJ2-5; possible D gene TRBD1, 5 bases. The end of the DNA aligns better with TRBJ2-7, so the J call may be wrong. This CDR3 region has 13 residues. Germline assignment: CDR1 SQVTM and CDR2 ANQGSEA. The CDR3 DNA reads TGCAGCGCCCTTGAGGTAGGGGCGTACGAGCAGTACTTC. Translating it yields CSALEVGAYEQYF.